The 17 T cell receptor beta chains below come from one sample, sequenced in a study of PD-L1 blockade in urothelial cancer. TCRdb's copy holds only in-frame clones and misses some; the assay was immunoSEQ multiplex PCR. This table has around 50,000 clones, over 75% appearing once. Time point denoted: peripheral blood 6 weeks after treatment start. Here the sequenced sample was PBMCs, taken around atezolizumab (anti-PD-L1) treatment. All receptors come from a man aged 50-59 years with urothelial cancer.

This clone was seen a single time. This chain joins TRBV14 and TRBJ2-1; 11 bases are a match to TRBD2. Per the germline V gene, CDR1 is SGHDN and CDR2 is FVKESK. CDR3 length: 19 amino acids. V lost 0 bases, J lost 0 bases, and 7 bases stayed unmatched. CDR3 amino acids: CASSQESGLAAPSYNEQFF. The CDR3 nucleotides are TGTGCCAGCAGCCAAGAATCGGGACTAGCGGCCCCCTCCTACAATGAGCAGTTCTTC.

J is TRBJ2-7 and V is TRBV5-8; D possibly corresponds to TRBD2 (6 bases). CDR1 and CDR2 from the germline V gene are SGHTS and YDEGEE. Trimming shortened V by 3 bases and J by 3 bases, and 22 bases separated the two germline ends. The CDR3 runs to 17 residues. CDR3 nucleotides: TGTGCCAGCAGCTCATTCCGAGATAGGGGAGGCGACTACGAGCAGTACTTC. Residues: CASSSFRDRGGDYEQYF.

The chain carries TRBV7-9 and TRBJ1-5; no firm D call. The V gene's germline CDR1 is SEHNR and CDR2 FQNEAQ (reference sequence). The CDR3 length is 15 residues. V was pared by 7 bases and J by 4 bases, with 17 bases between. Here the CDR3 reads CASTSGRSQNQPQHF. CDR3 DNA: TGTGCCAGCACCTCTGGTCGGAGTCAGAATCAGCCCCAGCATTTT.

This clone appeared once. J is TRBJ2-3 and V is TRBV18; D is unresolved. Germline lookup yields CDR1 KGHSH and CDR2 LQKENI. The CDR3 has 13 residues. Trimming shortened V by 6 bases and J by 4 bases, and 11 bases separated the two germline ends. DNA for the CDR3: TGTGCCAGCTCCCTTAGTGTCCCAGATACGCAGTATTTT. Translation: CASSLSVPDTQYF.

The chain has TRBV25-1 and TRBJ1-2; D gene ambiguous. Trimming took off 3 bases at V and 5 bases at J, with 10 bases between the two ends. Germline-derived CDR1 and CDR2 are MGHDK and SYGVNS. There are 13 residues in the CDR3. The CDR3 nucleotides read TGTGCCAGCAGTGAGTATGGAGATTATGGCTACACCTTC. Translation: CASSEYGDYGYTF.

V is TRBV4-3 and J is TRBJ1-4; D is undetermined. Deletions cut 5 bases from V and 7 bases from J, with 14 bases between. The CDR3 extends over 14 amino acids. Germline CDR1 and CDR2: LGHNA and YSLEER. The CDR3 loop reads CASSKRVRGEKLFF. CDR3 bases: TGCGCCAGCAGCAAAAGGGTTCGGGGTGAAAAACTGTTTTTT.

This clone was seen a few times. The gene calls are TRBV18 and TRBJ1-4, with TRBD1 as a possible D gene (5 bases). The ends were cut back, 2 bases at V and 6 bases at J, with 10 bases in the middle. Germline V gene data show CDR1 as KGHSH and CDR2 as LQKENI. The CDR3 runs to 14 residues. The CDR3 DNA follows: TGTGCCAGCTCACCAGGGGCGCGCGATGAAAAACTGTTTTTT. Encoded protein: CASSPGARDEKLFF.

The V gene is TRBV9, the J gene TRBJ2-3; 9 bases line up with TRBD1. Germline V gives CDR1 SGDLS, CDR2 YYNGEE. V trimming: 3 bases; J trimming: 3 bases; junction bases outside the gene matches: 5. The CDR3 covers 15 residues. The CDR3 loop reads CASSAFGQGTDTQYF. The CDR3, as DNA: TGTGCCAGCAGCGCCTTCGGACAGGGGACAGATACGCAGTATTTT.

The J gene is TRBJ1-2, the V gene TRBV4-3; 8 bases agree with TRBD1. V trimming: 0 bases; J trimming: 4 bases; junction bases outside the gene matches: 7. The CDR3 has 16 amino acids. The germline gives CDR1 LGHNA, CDR2 YSLEER. The chain's CDR3 is CASSQEVTGGGYGYTF. CDR3 nucleotides: TGCGCCAGCAGCCAAGAAGTTACAGGGGGTGGCTATGGCTACACCTTC.

A remark on this clone: The junction shows a germline mismatch at one end, possibly a read error. The chain employs TRBV6-6 and TRBJ1-5; weak D call: TRBD1 (6 bases). The germline V gene has CDR1 MNHNY and CDR2 SVGAGI (reference sequence). The CDR3 is 12 amino acids. The CDR3 coding sequence is TGCGCCGGGGGGGGGCAGGGTCAGCCCCAGCATTTT. It encodes CAGGGQGQPQHF.

The chain employs TRBV11-2 and TRBJ1-3, with D hard to call. The CDR3 runs to 15 residues. Germline CDR1 SGHAT, CDR2 FQNNGV. Trimming cost V 0 bases and J 2 bases, with 8 bases left between them. In DNA, the CDR3 is TGTGCCAGCAGCTTAGATCGCGCTGCTGGAAACACCATATATTTT. This codes for CASSLDRAAGNTIYF.

This chain links TRBV5-1 with TRBJ1-5; TRBD1 is a possible D gene (5 bases). The CDR3 has 16 residues. CDR1 and CDR2 (germline): SGHRS, YFSETQ. V was pared by 4 bases and J by 0 bases, with 14 bases between. CDR3 sequence: CASSRVLTDSNQPQHF. The DNA for the CDR3 is TGCGCCAGCAGCCGGGTCCTGACAGATAGCAATCAGCCCCAGCATTTT.

The CDR3 here is CASSLVGGGFYNEQFF. CDR3 DNA sequence: TGCGCCAGCAGCTTGGTTGGGGGGGGGTTCTACAATGAGCAGTTCTTC. The chain joins TRBV5-1 to TRBJ2-1, with 7 bases fitting TRBD2. CDR3 size: 16 residues. Unmatched junction bases numbered 6, after V lost 0 bases and J lost 3 bases. Germline V gene data show CDR1 as SGHRS and CDR2 as YFSETQ.

V gene TRBV27 combines with J gene TRBJ2-7; 7 bases line up with TRBD1. Germline V CDR1 and CDR2: MNHEY, SMNVEV (reference sequence). The length of the CDR3 is 16 residues. CDR3 sequence: CATSKGYEGAYYEQYF. CDR3 in DNA: TGTGCTACCAGCAAAGGATATGAGGGGGCCTACTACGAGCAGTACTTC.

The chain has TRBV28 and TRBJ1-5; 7 bases map to TRBD1. CDR1 MDHEN and CDR2 SYDVKM come from the germline V gene. V gave up 6 bases and J gave up 0 bases; unmatched junction bases: 11. There are 17 residues in the CDR3. As DNA, the CDR3 is TGTGCCAGCAGACTAGACAGGGCCCTCTATAGCAATCAGCCCCAGCATTTT. Protein product: CASRLDRALYSNQPQHF.

As regards this clone: Its ends do not fully match the called genes, so a read error is possible. This chain links TRBV19 with TRBJ1-6; 7 positions match TRBD1. Germline lookup yields CDR1 LNHDA and CDR2 SQIVND (reference sequence). CDR3 length equals 11 residues. CDR3 in amino acids: CASSTLTGFYF. DNA of the CDR3: TGTGCCAGTAGTACCTTGACAGGGTTCTACTTT.

V usage is TRBV7-2 and J usage is TRBJ2-4, with 9 bases fitting TRBD1. Looked up from germline, CDR1 is SGHTA and CDR2 is FQGNSA. Trimming took 3 bases from V and 0 from J; bases not matched to a gene: 6. The CDR3 extends over 17 amino acids. CDR3 coding DNA: TGTGCCAGCAGCTTCTCCGGGACAGGGCTAGCCAAAAACATTCAGTACTTC. Translation gives CASSFSGTGLAKNIQYF.